This T cell receptor (beta chain) originates from a study of blood T cell repertoires in COVID-19. The wider study: Acute and convalescent COVID-19 samples came from the United States, Italy and Spain. The analysed material was cDNA or gDNA that came from T cells, B-cell-depleted T cells, or PBMCs.

TCRdb's copy holds only in-frame clones and misses some; the assay was immunoSEQ multiplex PCR. This table has approximately 160,000 clones, approximately 90% appearing once. The germline V gene encodes CDR1 GTSNPN and CDR2 SVGIG (reference sequence). Losses at the gene ends were 2 bases for V and 10 bases for J; bases not matched to a gene: 16. The CDR3 length is 17 residues. This receptor was taken from a man aged 45-65 years with acute or convalescent COVID-19. The J gene is TRBJ1-6, the V gene TRBV30, with 8 bases fitting TRBD1. Specimen: peripheral blood. The CDR3 sequence: CAWSWTGTGPGGSPLHF. The CDR3 DNA sequence: TGTGCCTGGAGTTGGACAGGGACAGGACCTGGGGGATCACCCCTCCACTTT.